What follows describes a single TCR gamma chain. A far more abundant clone sits one base away, making this likely a read error. TCRdb re-called the RT-PCR reads using CATT. The profile shows 550 to 650 gamma-chain clones, 25% to 30% of them singletons. The germline V gene has CDR1 EGSNGY and CDR2 YDSYNSKV. With V trimmed by 1 base and J by 1 base, 9 bases remained unmatched. CDR3 size: 17 residues. This sample was taken from a study of gamma-delta T cells after stem cell transplantation. The clonotype comes from a human donor. It is not recorded whose cells these are; they may come from a transplant donor. Sequencing input: gamma-delta T cells. This chain links TRGV2 with TRGJP2. TCRdb offers no J gene call, so here the DNA was matched to germline to obtain one. The CDR3 nucleotides are TGTGCCACCTGGGACGGCCGGGTGGGTAGTAGTGATTGGATCAAGACGTTT. Translating it yields CATWDGRVGSSDWIKTF.